These 8 T cell receptor beta chains were sequenced from one sample in a study of read filtering for tumor transcriptome and immune sequencing. Molecular barcoded adaptors covering alpha/delta and beta/gamma chains were used on 400 ng RNA. TCRdb passed the reads through MiXCR, listing each CDR3 protein once. This sample carries approximately 61,000 distinct CDR3 sequences, roughly 19% of them seen once, and the ten largest clones take around 15%. Material: a population of CD138-negative cells sorted from bone marrow. The receptors were sampled from a donor aged 40 or older with multiple myeloma.

This clonotype was recorded at least ten times. The rearrangement joins TRBV7-9 to TRBJ1-4; maybe TRBD1 (5 bases). V was trimmed by 1 base and J by 4 bases, leaving 10 bases between them. Germline V gene lookup returns CDR1 SEHNR and CDR2 FQNEAQ (reference sequence). This CDR3 comprises 15 residues. CDR3 region: CASSLGGDFNEKLFF. DNA of the CDR3: TGTGCCAGCAGCTTAGGGGGGGATTTTAATGAAAAACTGTTTTTT.

This clonotype was counted ten times or more. This chain uses TRBV6-1 with TRBJ2-5, with unresolved D. The germline V gene has CDR1 MNHNS and CDR2 SASEGT. Trimming stripped 6 bases from V and 7 bases from J, with 12 bases between. The CDR3 length is 12 residues. CDR3 sequence: CASSAGEGTQYF. The DNA for the CDR3 is TGTGCCAGCAGCGCTGGTGAAGGGACCCAGTACTTC.

This clonotype was observed at least ten times. V and J are TRBV20-1 and TRBJ1-1; D gene ambiguous. The CDR3 consists of 15 residues. The V gene lost 5 bases and the J gene lost 4 bases, with 20 bases spanning the gap. CDR1 and CDR2 from the germline V gene are DFQATT and SNEGSKA (reference sequence). CDR3 bases: TGCAGTGCTCTCCAGACTCCAGTTCCCAGCACTGAAGCTTTCTTT. This gives the protein CSALQTPVPSTEAFF.

On this clonotype itself: The conserved closing phenylalanine or tryptophan is absent in this CDR3, likely reflecting a read error. CDR3 protein: CASSLATGDDQFL. CDR3 DNA sequence: TGCGCCAGCAGCTTGGCAACAGGGGACGATCAGTTCCTC. The chain carries TRBV5-1 and TRBJ2-1, with 7 nucleotides matching TRBD1. The germline V gene has CDR1 SGHRS and CDR2 YFSETQ. Trimming cost V 0 bases and J 13 bases; bases outside gene matches: 7. The CDR3 length is 13 residues.

This clonotype was counted at least ten times. The V gene is TRBV7-9, the J gene TRBJ2-2; D ambiguous. V dropped 5 bases and J dropped 6 bases, with 22 bases sitting between them. Germline CDR1 SEHNR, CDR2 FQNEAQ (reference sequence). CDR3 length: 17 amino acids. CDR3 residues: CASSPGRLGVTPGELFF. The DNA of the CDR3 is TGTGCCAGCAGCCCAGGCCGACTTGGGGTGACTCCCGGGGAGCTGTTTTTT.

This clonotype was counted many times. J is TRBJ1-6 and V is TRBV20-1; the D gene is possibly TRBD1 (6 bases). The CDR3 totals 16 residues. Germline V gene data show CDR1 as DFQATT and CDR2 as SNEGSKA (reference sequence). The germline V and J ends were trimmed by 0 bases and 5 bases, with 14 bases remaining between them. The CDR3 is CSAREARGIDNSPLHF. CDR3 nucleotides: TGCAGTGCTAGAGAGGCCAGGGGTATTGATAATTCACCCCTCCACTTT.

This clonotype showed up many times. The rearrangement joins TRBV11-2 to TRBJ2-5, with D perhaps matching TRBD1 (5 bases). Germline V gene data show CDR1 as SGHAT and CDR2 as FQNNGV. This CDR3 is built from 14 residues. Trimming took 0 bases from V and 7 from J, leaving 12 bases between them. Written as DNA, the CDR3 is TGTGCCAGCAGCTTAGAGGCAGGGTTGGCGACCCAGTACTTC. Protein: CASSLEAGLATQYF.

This clonotype was detected ten times or more. This chain uses TRBV23-1 with TRBJ2-5; D uncertain. TRBV23-1 is an ORF for which the function is uncertain. The CDR3 is 16 residues long. V lost 2 bases and J lost 3, with 16 bases in between. CDR3 sequence reads: CASSQRSPGSKETQYF. CDR3 nucleotides: TGCGCCAGCAGTCAACGATCTCCTGGCAGTAAAGAGACCCAGTACTTC.